These 17 T cell receptor beta chains were sequenced from one sample in a study of graft-versus-host responses after intestinal transplantation. This table comes from immunoSEQ multiplex PCR, and its TCRdb copy is limited to in-frame clones, with some not included. In the table there are about 29,000 clones, about 85% of which are singletons. The source was PBMCs, collected about 430 days after intestinal transplantation. These receptors were collected from a human patient who received an intestinal transplant, so some T cells may come from the graft donor.

CDR3 sequence (DNA): TGTGCCAGCGGACTAGCGCTCTTCGAGACCCAGTACTTC. Amino acid sequence: CASGLALFETQYF. This sequence joins TRBV6-1 and TRBJ2-5; 9 nucleotides line up with TRBD2. The germline V gene encodes CDR1 MNHNS and CDR2 SASEGT. CDR3 length: 13 residues. Losses at the gene ends were 8 bases for V and 5 bases for J; bases not matched to a gene: 6.

Only one count was recorded for this clone. The chain joins TRBV5-6 to TRBJ1-1; tentatively, D is TRBD1 (6 bases). This CDR3 has 15 residues. Trimming removed 3 bases at V and 5 bases at J, with 17 bases between. The germline V gene encodes CDR1 SGHDT and CDR2 YYEEEE. In nucleotides, the CDR3 is TGTGCCAGCAGCTCGAAAACAGGGATACGAACTGAAGCTTTCTTT. Translated, it gives CASSSKTGIRTEAFF.

V gene TRBV6-5 combines with J gene TRBJ1-1; TRBD1 matches at 10 bases. V shed 7 bases, J shed 7 bases, and the junction held 12 bases outside the gene matches. Germline values: CDR1 MNHEY, CDR2 SVGAGI. The CDR3 consists of 15 residues. The CDR3 coding sequence is TGTGCCAGCATCCCACCCGGGACAGGGGCGGTTGAAGCTTTCTTT. Translated, it gives CASIPPGTGAVEAFF.

This clone has more than one count but fewer than ten. V usage is TRBV6-1 and J usage is TRBJ2-2; 8 bases agree with TRBD1. This CDR3 contains 12 residues. Looked up from germline, CDR1 is MNHNS and CDR2 is SASEGT. V was pared by 6 bases and J by 6 bases, with 0 bases of the junction left unmatched. Here the CDR3 DNA reads TGTGCCAGCAGGGACAGGGCCGGGGAGCTGTTTTTT. Protein product: CASRDRAGELFF.

V and J are TRBV5-4 and TRBJ2-1; the match to TRBD2 covers 9 bases. The germline V gene has CDR1 SGHNT and CDR2 YYREEE (reference sequence). V was clipped by 1 base and J by 3 bases; unmatched bases: 2. This CDR3 region has 15 residues. The CDR3 loop is CASSLRAGGYNEQFF. CDR3 sequence (DNA): TGTGCCAGCAGCTTGAGAGCGGGGGGCTACAATGAGCAGTTCTTC.

The gene calls are TRBV9 and TRBJ2-7; TRBD1 aligns across 7 bases. The junction had 4 bases not matched to a gene; V was cut back by 3 bases and J by 1 base. In germline, CDR1 is SGDLS, CDR2 YYNGEE. The CDR3 length is 14 residues. The CDR3 DNA is TGTGCCAGCAGCGAGACAGGGTTGTCCTACGAGCAGTACTTC. Translation: CASSETGLSYEQYF.

V and J are TRBV28 and TRBJ1-2; no definite D call. CDR3 length: 13 residues. V shed 3 bases and J shed 6 bases, with 11 bases lying between them. Looked up from germline, CDR1 is MDHEN and CDR2 is SYDVKM. CDR3 bases: TGTGCCAGCAGTTTGATAGGGTTGGATGGCTACACCTTC. Protein: CASSLIGLDGYTF.

This clone was detected only a few times. In nucleotides, the CDR3 is TGCGCCAGCAGCCAAGATATGAGGGGGTACACCGGGGAGCTGTTTTTT. Translating gives CASSQDMRGYTGELFF. The J gene is TRBJ2-2, the V gene TRBV4-1; possible D gene TRBD1, 6 bases. Germline CDR1 and CDR2: MGHRA and YSYEKL. The CDR3 has 16 amino acids. V was clipped by 0 bases and J by 3 bases, with 11 bases between them.

Written as DNA, the CDR3 is TGTGCCACCAGCAGTCCGGGACTCTACGAGCAGTACTTC. This gives the protein CATSSPGLYEQYF. The chain recombines TRBV15 with TRBJ2-7; a weak D match, TRBD2 (6 bases). Per germline, CDR1 LNHNV and CDR2 YYDKDF (reference sequence). This CDR3 spans 13 amino acids. With 3 bases removed from V and 3 bases from J, the gap between germline ends came to 9 bases.

This chain connects TRBV4-3 to TRBJ1-2, with D hard to call. In germline, CDR1 is LGHNA, CDR2 YSLEER. CDR3 length: 14 amino acids. V lost 0 bases and J lost 1, with 6 bases in between. This CDR3 reads CASSQEPVNYGYTF. Written as DNA, the CDR3 is TGCGCCAGCAGCCAAGAGCCGGTTAACTATGGCTACACCTTC.

The gene calls are TRBV19 and TRBJ2-3, with D perhaps TRBD2 (6 bases). Germline V lookup: CDR1 LNHDA, CDR2 SQIVND (reference sequence). The V end lost 8 bases, the J end lost 3 bases, and 6 bases lay between the germline ends. This CDR3 has 11 residues. The CDR3 nucleotides read TGTGCCAGTCGGGGGACAGATACGCAGTATTTT. Protein sequence: CASRGTDTQYF.

The chain joins TRBV27 to TRBJ2-7; TRBD2 might be the D (5 bases). From germline, CDR1 is MNHEY and CDR2 SMNVEV (reference sequence). The CDR3 has 13 residues. V gave up 8 bases and J gave up 2 bases, with 13 bases separating them. In DNA, the CDR3 is TGTGCCAGCTCGAGGGTCGGAGCCTACGAGCAGTACTTC. This codes for CASSRVGAYEQYF.

The genes are TRBV7-2 and TRBJ1-5; the D is unclear. This CDR3 contains 13 residues. V lost 2 bases and J lost 5, with 7 bases in between. CDR1 and CDR2 from the germline V gene are SGHTA and FQGNSA. In DNA, the CDR3 is TGTGCCAGCAGCTTAACCTCCGATCAGCCCCAGCATTTT. Its protein is CASSLTSDQPQHF. The whole variable domain, filled in from reference TRBV7-2 and TRBJ1-5, reads GAGVSQSPSNKVTEKGKDVELRCDPISGHTALYWYRQSLGQGLEFLIYFQGNSAPDKSGLPSDRFSAERTGGSVSTLTIQRTQQEDSAVYLCASSLTSDQPQHFGDGTRLSIL.

This chain joins TRBV4-2 and TRBJ2-7; 9 bases map to TRBD1. Germline V gene data show CDR1 as LGHNA and CDR2 as YNFKEQ. V was clipped by 3 bases and J by 3 bases; unmatched bases: 9. The CDR3 covers 16 residues. CDR3 in amino acids: CASSQSIRDRDYEQYF. CDR3 sequence (DNA): TGTGCCAGCAGCCAGTCGATTAGGGACAGGGACTACGAGCAGTACTTC.

The J gene is TRBJ1-4, the V gene TRBV7-8; D ambiguous. V was clipped by 3 bases and J by 6 bases, with 26 bases between them. Looked up from germline, CDR1 is SGHVS and CDR2 is FQNEAQ. The CDR3 extends over 19 amino acids. CDR3: CASSLSKDRSPARDEKLFF. CDR3 in DNA: TGTGCCAGCAGCTTGAGTAAGGACCGAAGTCCCGCCCGAGATGAAAAACTGTTTTTT.

The genes are TRBV7-6 and TRBJ2-7; tentatively, D is TRBD1 (6 bases). This CDR3 region has 14 residues. The germline V gene encodes CDR1 SGHVS and CDR2 FNYEAQ. Trimming shortened V by 5 bases and J by 2 bases, and 13 bases separated the two germline ends. The CDR3 DNA reads as TGTGCCAGCAGCCCAAAAGGGACAACCTACGAGCAGTACTTC. This sequence encodes CASSPKGTTYEQYF.

CDR3: CASSMGTGGPYNEQFF. The CDR3 coding sequence is TGTGCCAGTAGTATGGGGACTGGCGGACCCTACAATGAGCAGTTCTTC. This chain connects TRBV19 to TRBJ2-1; TRBD2 is a possible D gene (6 bases). Trimming cost V 3 bases and J 2 bases, with 14 bases left between them. CDR1 is LNHDA, CDR2 SQIVND, per germline (reference sequence). The CDR3 is 16 amino acids.